The rows below give T cell receptor beta chains drawn from one sample of a study of technical replicates of blood from a few donors. Libraries were prepared by immunoSEQ multiplex PCR; TCRdb keeps only in-frame clonotypes and omits some of them. The sample yields tens of thousands of clones, 95% to 98% seen once. The sequenced material came from T cells isolated from PBMCs. The receptors here all came from a human donor in good health. CDR3s include the opening cysteine and the closing phenylalanine or tryptophan. The D gene is left open where the match is weak. Rows may omit the clone size; those that give it use once, few, many or a size class.

.	TRBJ1-2	TRBV18	.	CASSPMSPYGYTF	TGTGCCAGCTCACCAATGAGTCCCTATGGCTACACCTTC
TRBD2	TRBJ2-7	TRBV7-6	.	CASSLDSTSGRYEQYF	TGTGCCAGCAGCTTAGATTCGACTAGCGGACGCTACGAGCAGTACTTC
.	TRBJ2-3	TRBV28	.	CASSGTTDTQYF	TGTGCCAGCAGCGGGACTACAGATACGCAGTATTTT
.	TRBJ1-1	TRBV28	.	CASSLITKNTEAFF	TGTGCCAGCAGCCTTATCACTAAGAACACTGAAGCTTTCTTT
TRBD2	TRBJ2-4	TRBV30	.	CAWSVLVTSGRLKNIQYF	TGTGCCTGGAGTGTACTGGTGACTAGCGGGAGACTCAAAAACATTCAGTACTTC
.	TRBJ1-3	TRBV30	.	CAWSVGDSGNTIYF	TGTGCCTGGAGTGTAGGGGATTCTGGAAACACCATATATTTT
TRBD1	TRBJ1-4	TRBV4-1	.	CASSQAGQGNEKLFF	TGCGCCAGCAGCCAAGCGGGACAGGGGAACGAAAAACTGTTTTTT
.	TRBJ2-3	TRBV7-3	.	CASSFGLSTDTQYF	TGTGCCAGCAGCTTCGGACTCAGCACAGATACGCAGTATTTT
TRBD2	TRBJ2-1	TRBV11-3	.	CASGGRGNNEQFF	TGTGCCAGCGGCGGGAGGGGAAACAATGAGCAGTTCTTC
.	TRBJ2-5	TRBV10-3	.	CAIKDSQETQYF	TGTGCCATCAAGGACAGTCAAGAGACCCAGTACTTC
.	TRBJ2-5	TRBV4-2	.	CASSQTSQTRETQYF	TGTGCCAGCAGCCAAACCTCCCAAACGCGAGAGACCCAGTACTTC
TRBD1	TRBJ1-2	TRBV10-1	.	CASSVGTAYGYTF	TGCGCCAGCAGTGTTGGGACAGCCTATGGCTACACCTTC
.	TRBJ1-1	TRBV18	.	CASSLKLRGTEAFF	TGTGCCAGCTCACTGAAACTAAGGGGGACTGAAGCTTTCTTT
.	TRBJ1-1	TRBV7-7	.	CASSSDRSSEAFF	TGTGCTAGCAGCTCGGACAGATCATCTGAAGCTTTCTTT
TRBD1	TRBJ1-2	TRBV4-1	.	CASSQVIRDRGAGYTF	TGCGCCAGCAGCCAAGTAATAAGGGACAGGGGTGCGGGCTACACCTTC
.	TRBJ2-7	TRBV9	.	CASSVGGSSYEQYF	TGTGCCAGCAGCGTGGGTGGGAGTAGCTACGAGCAGTACTTC
TRBD2	TRBJ2-5	TRBV5-1	.	CASSPGLAGETQYF	TGCGCCAGCAGCCCGGGACTAGCGGGAGAGACCCAGTACTTC
TRBD2	TRBJ2-1	TRBV4-1	.	CASSQPGLGSYNEQFF	TGCGCCAGCAGCCAACCTGGACTAGGTTCGTACAATGAGCAGTTCTTC
.	TRBJ1-1	TRBV19	.	CASRGGGEAFF	TGTGCCAGTAGAGGTGGGGGGGAGGCTTTCTTT
.	TRBJ2-5	TRBV28	.	CASSPGVSKTQYF	TGTGCCAGCAGCCCAGGGGTTTCGAAGACCCAGTACTTC
TRBD2	TRBJ2-5	TRBV5-1	few	CASSLGSSGSYETQYF	TGCGCCAGCAGCTTGGGATCTAGCGGGAGTTATGAGACCCAGTACTTC
TRBD2	TRBJ2-1	TRBV7-2	.	CASSLEGLAGYNEQFF	TGTGCCAGCAGCTTAGAAGGACTAGCGGGTTACAATGAGCAGTTCTTC
.	TRBJ1-2	TRBV7-2	.	CASSMTETYGYTF	TGTGCCAGCAGTATGACGGAGACCTATGGCTACACCTTC
TRBD1	TRBJ2-7	TRBV27	.	CASRRDSPYEQYF	TGTGCCAGCAGGAGGGACAGTCCCTACGAGCAGTACTTC
TRBD1	TRBJ1-1	TRBV5-1	.	CASRIGQGSTEAFF	TGCGCCAGCAGGATAGGACAGGGAAGTACTGAAGCTTTCTTT
.	TRBJ1-1	TRBV27	once	CASSFRNTEAFF	TGTGCCAGCAGTTTCAGGAACACTGAAGCTTTCTTT
.	TRBJ2-2	TRBV5-4	.	CASSLYGDTGELFF	TGTGCCAGCAGCTTGTACGGTGACACCGGGGAGCTGTTTTTT
TRBD2	TRBJ2-5	TRBV28	.	CASSLLAGLGEYQETQYF	TGTGCCAGCAGCTTACTAGCGGGCCTGGGCGAGTACCAAGAGACCCAGTACTTC